This entry concerns a single TCR beta chain. The sample is drawn from a study of blood T cell repertoires in COVID-19. There are 15 residues in the CDR3. CDR1 is LNHNV and CDR2 is YYDKDF in the germline V gene (reference sequence). The V gene lost 7 bases and the J gene lost 2 bases, with 17 bases spanning the gap. The data were produced by immunoSEQ multiplex PCR, yet TCRdb's version contains in-frame clones alone and is incomplete. The top ten hold roughly 1.5% of the sample, which has 250,000 to 350,000 clones, 85% to 90% seen once. The rearrangement links TRBV15 to TRBJ2-5; possible D gene TRBD2, 6 bases. Sequenced sample: PBMCs or T cells enriched from blood (not recorded which). The receptor comes from a young woman with acute COVID-19. CDR3 region: CATTAAGLLQETQYF. In DNA form, the CDR3 reads TGTGCCACCACAGCGGCGGGACTCCTACAAGAGACCCAGTACTTC.